This T cell receptor (beta chain) is drawn from a study of blood T cell repertoires in COVID-19 (dated by TCRdb to between 2020 and 2021). Turning to the overall study: Samples from collaborators originated in the United States, Italy and Spain and spanned both the acute and convalescent phases of COVID-19. Where available, HLA class I and class II types were taken from metadata supplied by the sample provider and were not determined by assay-based typing. The repertoires were released in a freely available public database intended as a resource for research on the immune response to SARS-CoV-2. The material from the prospective study consisted of cDNA or gDNA derived from T cells, B-cell-depleted T cells, or PBMCs. A de-identified subject ID, COVID-19 status, age in years and sex were almost always included in the sample metadata. The dataset comprised deeply sampled blood TCRbeta repertoires from subjects exposed to, actively infected with, or recovered from COVID-19. The samples were drawn from the first 160 participants of the ongoing ImmuneRACE study and from more than 1,000 subjects provided by 6 global collaborators.

TCRbeta CDR3 regions were amplified from genomic DNA using the immunoSEQ Assay, a bias-controlled multiplex PCR. As for how the authors treated the data: The number of nucleated cells in each sample was estimated from the amplification of reference gene primers within the assay. Sequence reads were collapsed and filtered to measure the absolute abundance of every unique TCRbeta CDR3 rearrangement. For each sample, productive Simpson clonality was calculated as the square root of Simpson's diversity index across productive rearrangements. TCRdb carries this immuneACCESS record with in-frame sequences only. Its versions omit some clonotypes, under half of them owing to an unresolved V gene in the studies checked, with the rest unexplained. The D gene and trimming were derived from the DNA, and the V and J assignments and clone size from that table. Present in this sample are roughly 95,000 clones, just over 90% of which were seen just once. Of the sample, 3.5% to 4% is held by the ten largest clones.

Details on this clone: Its antigen is currently not known. The input lacks base qualities; no much larger clone sits a single base away.

Results the study describes overall, beyond this receptor: The quantity of clinical and demographic metadata differed by source and by participant and was supplied without curation.

The CDR3 spans 18 residues, from the cysteine through the phenylalanine. Left in the record is the CDR3 DNA by itself, 54 bases read in frame from the first base. Trimming removed 5 bases from V and 2 bases from J, leaving 21 bases between the germline ends. The germline V gene sets CDR1 to MGHRA and CDR2 to YSYEKL. Collaborating institutions collected whole blood in K2EDTA tubes following their own protocols. Collaborator samples were shipped for TCRbeta analysis as frozen whole blood, isolated PBMCs, or DNA extracted from either sample type. The chain employs TRBV4-1 and TRBJ2-2; TRBD2 could be the D gene, as 6 bases match. The sample taken for sequencing was peripheral blood. The receptor was isolated from a woman in her forties or fifties in a cohort sampled during active COVID-19. The encoded CDR3 is CASSARKGLAANTGELFF. The sequenced DNA: TGCGCCAGCAGCGCAAGGAAGGGGTTAGCGGCTAACACCGGGGAGCTGTTTTTT.